This T cell receptor (beta chain) was captured by sequencing in a study of T cell changes during pregnancy in multiple sclerosis. Clones were sequenced by immunoSEQ multiplex PCR, and TCRdb holds only the in-frame ones, with some missing. The sample has about 22,000 clones; more than 80% are singletons. This CDR3 comprises 16 residues. Germline CDR1 reads SGHAT; CDR2 reads FQNNGV. The V and J ends lost 5 bases and 9 bases respectively, with 20 bases between them. This clone was detected only once. This chain connects TRBV11-2 to TRBJ1-6; maybe TRBD1 (6 bases). Sequenced material: CD4+ T cells from peripheral blood mononuclear cells, taken in the third trimester of pregnancy. This clonotype originated in a female donor in good health, enrolled as a control in a pregnancy study. CDR3 loop: CASSLSGAGTSSPLHF. CDR3 nucleotide sequence: TGTGCCAGCAGCCTCAGTGGCGCCGGGACAAGTTCACCCCTCCACTTT.